The clone carrying this T cell receptor (beta chain) has more than one count but fewer than ten. The sample carries other DNA sequences with the same CDR3. The record originates from a study of shared clonotypes between healthy human individuals. This CDR3 comprises 13 residues. The germline V gene has CDR1 LNHDA and CDR2 SQIVND (reference sequence). V was clipped by 0 bases and J by 3 bases, with 5 bases between them. Replicate PCRs for unsorted PBMC used approximately 320 ng DNA (approximately 31,000 T cell genomes). Only in-frame clones appear in the TCRdb table, and some are missing; sequencing was by immunoSEQ multiplex PCR. The data show some 470,000 clones, with around 80% seen just once and about an eighth held by the top ten.

The receptor was isolated from a woman aged 35 to 49 in good health. Some clones in this sample may be carry-over from other donors' samples. This chain links TRBV19 with TRBJ1-2; D might be TRBD1 (5 bases). Input material: PBMCs. The CDR3 nucleotides are TGTGCCAGTAGTATAGACAGGGACTATGGCTACACCTTC. Residues: CASSIDRDYGYTF.